Listed here are 5 T cell receptor beta chains from one sample, sequenced in a study of blood T cells in healthy people across ages. A J-beta primer mix and a sample-barcoded 5' primer were used in a second PCR of roughly 6 to 12 cycles. MiXCR, applied by TCRdb to the 5' RACE reads, yields one record per CDR3 protein. The sample shows about 760,000 distinct CDR3 sequences, 20% to 25% of them seen only once. The data were also submitted as part of a second study, on T cells of mothers and their children.

Sequencing was done on a sample of blood. The receptors derive from a boy between 10 and 17 years old in good health.

This chain uses TRBV28 with TRBJ2-5, with D uncertain. The length of the CDR3 is 13 residues. Germline V gene lookup returns CDR1 MDHEN and CDR2 SYDVKM. The ends were cut back, 3 bases at V and 2 bases at J, with 7 bases in the middle. CDR3 protein: CASSFPEQETQYF. The CDR3 bases are TGTGCCAGCAGTTTTCCAGAACAAGAGACCCAGTACTTC.

V usage is TRBV4-3 and J usage is TRBJ2-1; TRBD1 matches at 8 bases. The ends lost 0 bases at V and 7 bases at J; junction bases unmatched: 14. Germline V CDR1 and CDR2: LGHNA, YSLEER. CDR3 size: 18 residues. CDR3 amino acids: CASSQDPQDRVGKNEQFF. The CDR3 DNA sequence: TGCGCCAGCAGCCAAGACCCACAGGACAGGGTCGGGAAGAATGAGCAGTTCTTC.

This chain links TRBV7-3 with TRBJ2-5; a possible D gene is TRBD2 (6 bases). This CDR3 has 16 amino acids. The germline CDR1 and CDR2 sequences are SGHTA and FQGTGA. Trimming left V 2 bases short and J 1 base short, with 14 bases between. Here the CDR3 reads CASSLLGSGVQETQYF. CDR3 in DNA: TGTGCCAGCAGCTTACTGGGTAGCGGAGTCCAAGAGACCCAGTACTTC.

The gene calls are TRBV27 and TRBJ2-2; D is perhaps TRBD2 (7 bases). The germline V gene has CDR1 MNHEY and CDR2 SMNVEV (reference sequence). The CDR3 covers 16 residues. The V end was cut by 2 bases, the J end by 4 bases, with 14 bases between. The CDR3 DNA is TGTGCCAGCAGTTTAGCCCGGGGGGCGATCACCGGGGAGCTGTTTTTT. Residues: CASSLARGAITGELFF.

This clonotype was counted only a few times. The chain uses TRBV7-8 and TRBJ1-4; D gene uncertain. CDR1 SGHVS and CDR2 FQNEAQ come from the germline V gene. The CDR3 consists of 16 residues. The ends were cut back, 1 base at V and 4 bases at J, with 13 bases in the middle. The CDR3 DNA reads as TGTGCCAGCAGCTTAGTATCCGGGCTAAGTAATGAAAAACTGTTTTTT. It is translated as CASSLVSGLSNEKLFF.